Below are 8 T cell receptor beta chains sequenced from a single sample in a study of blood T cell repertoires in COVID-19 (dated by TCRdb to the early 2020s). To prepare the library, the immunoSEQ multiplex PCR assay was applied. TCRdb carries this immuneACCESS record with in-frame sequences only. Its versions omit some clonotypes, under half of them owing to an unresolved V gene in the studies checked, with the rest unexplained. Present in this sample are 20,000 to 30,000 clones, 89% of which were seen just once. The top ten constitute around 19% of the sample. What was sequenced was peripheral blood. These TCRs come from a human donor in a cohort sampled during active COVID-19.

The J gene is TRBJ1-1, the V gene TRBV7-2; no clear D. The CDR3 has 12 residues. V lost 3 bases, J lost 10 bases, and 12 bases lay in between. From germline, CDR1 is SGHTA and CDR2 FQGNSA. This CDR3 reads CASSFGRRGAFF. CDR3 sequence (DNA): TGTGCCAGCAGCTTTGGGCGTCGTGGAGCTTTCTTT.

The chain carries TRBV4-3 and TRBJ2-3, with TRBD2 identical over 10 bases. Germline V lookup: CDR1 LGHNA, CDR2 YSLEER. V was pared by 0 bases and J by 1 base, with 4 bases of the junction left unmatched. The CDR3 is 17 amino acids. In nucleotides, the CDR3 is TGCGCCAGCAGCCAAGATGAAAGCGGGAGGGGCACAGATACGCAGTATTTT. Encoded protein: CASSQDESGRGTDTQYF.

V and J are TRBV9 and TRBJ2-7; 10 bases fit TRBD1. The CDR3 has 15 amino acids. V lost 5 bases, J lost 3 bases, and 8 bases stayed unmatched. Germline CDR1 and CDR2: SGDLS and YYNGEE. DNA for the CDR3: TGTGCCAGCAGTAGATGGGGACAGGGGAACTACGAGCAGTACTTC. Its translation is CASSRWGQGNYEQYF.

This clone was counted a single time. The chain links TRBV12-3 or TRBV12-4 to TRBJ2-7; 7 bases map to TRBD1. The CDR3 totals 13 residues. V gave up 6 bases and J gave up 2 bases; unmatched junction bases: 4. The CDR3 DNA is TGTGCCAGCAGCCCGGACAGGACCTACGAGCAGTACTTC. The encoded protein is CASSPDRTYEQYF.

The chain is built from TRBV6-2 or TRBV6-3 and TRBJ2-1; 7 positions match TRBD2. Looked up from germline, CDR1 is MNHEY and CDR2 is SVGEGT. The CDR3 covers 14 residues. Trimming cost V 0 bases and J 9 bases; bases outside gene matches: 5. CDR3 DNA: TGTGCCAGCAGTTACTCTGGGACTAAAGGTGAGCAGTTCTTC. This sequence encodes CASSYSGTKGEQFF.

The chain uses TRBV21-1 and TRBJ1-2. TRBV21-1 is classified as a pseudogene. CDR3 length equals 15 residues. CDR3 sequence: CASSKDCGMEHGYTF. The DNA of the CDR3 is TGTGCCAGCAGCAAAGATTGCGGGATGGAGCATGGCTACACCTTC.

The chain employs TRBV4-2 and TRBJ2-1; D is possibly TRBD1 (6 bases). Trimming took off 1 base at V and 4 bases at J, with 17 bases between the two ends. Germline CDR1 reads LGHNA; CDR2 reads YNFKEQ. The CDR3 length is 17 residues. The DNA of the CDR3 is TGTGCCAGCAGCCAAGGAACAGGGATCTGGATTTACAATGAGCAGTTCTTC. Protein product: CASSQGTGIWIYNEQFF.

Only a few counts were recorded for this clone. The rearrangement links TRBV5-1 to TRBJ1-1; D perhaps matches TRBD1 (6 bases). This CDR3 has 14 residues. Trimming took off 1 base at V and 4 bases at J, with 11 bases between the two ends. Germline V gene sequence: CDR1 SGHRS, CDR2 YFSETQ. The CDR3 here is CASSLLTGLTEAFF. The CDR3 bases are TGCGCCAGCAGCTTGCTTACAGGGCTCACTGAAGCTTTCTTT. The entire variable domain, with the rest obtained from reference TRBV5-1 and TRBJ1-1, is as follows: KAGVTQTPRYLIKTRGQQVTLSCSPISGHRSVSWYQQTPGQGLQFLFEYFSETQRNKGNFPGRFSGRQFSNSRSEMNVSTLELGDSALYLCASSLLTGLTEAFFGQGTRLTVV.